What follows are 9 T cell receptor beta chains derived from one specimen sequenced in a study of blood T cell repertoires in COVID-19. The assay was immunoSEQ multiplex PCR, and TCRdb's table has in-frame clones only and misses some. The profile shows a few hundred thousand clones, about nine tenths of them singletons. Sequencing input: peripheral blood. Receptor source: a man between 60 and 70 years old who had recovered from COVID-19.

The genes are TRBV6-4 and TRBJ1-5; 8 bases map to TRBD1. The CDR3 sequence is 14 residues long. In germline, CDR1 is MRHNA, CDR2 SNTAGT. V shed 3 bases, J shed 6 bases, and the junction held 4 bases outside the gene matches. The CDR3 sequence is CASSEETGVQPQHF. The CDR3 DNA reads TGTGCCAGCAGTGAAGAGACAGGGGTTCAGCCCCAGCATTTT.

The CDR3 protein is CASSLGGNRGFDYGYTF. CDR3 nucleotides: TGTGCCAGCAGCTTAGGGGGTAACAGGGGCTTCGACTATGGCTACACCTTC. V and J are TRBV7-2 and TRBJ1-2; TRBD1 aligns across 7 bases. The V gene end was trimmed by 1 base and the J gene end by 3 bases; junction bases not matched to a gene: 11. Germline assignment: CDR1 SGHTA and CDR2 FQGNSA. This CDR3 comprises 17 residues.

This clone has only one observation. This chain uses TRBV5-5 with TRBJ2-7; TRBD1 might be the D (6 bases). Deletions cut 0 bases from V and 4 bases from J, with 20 bases between. The CDR3 spans 17 residues. Germline CDR1 and CDR2: SGHKS and YYEKEE (reference sequence). The CDR3 DNA reads as TGTGCCAGCAGCTTGGCGTTGATTACAGGGCCATCTTACGAGCAGTACTTC. This gives the protein CASSLALITGPSYEQYF.

V and J are TRBV13 and TRBJ2-7, with D hard to call. This CDR3 is built from 13 residues. Looked up from germline, CDR1 is PRHDT and CDR2 is FYEKMQ (reference sequence). The ends were cut back, 5 bases at V and 7 bases at J, with 15 bases in the middle. The CDR3 region has the DNA TGTGCCAGCAGCCCCCCCGGTCTCGGGGAGCAGTACTTC. It is translated as CASSPPGLGEQYF.

The chain is built from TRBV6-4 and TRBJ2-2, with a possible D match to TRBD1 (5 bases). Deletions cut 3 bases from V and 6 bases from J, with 17 bases between. CDR3 length: 16 amino acids. Germline CDR1 reads MRHNA; CDR2 reads SNTAGT. The DNA for the CDR3 is TGTGCCAGCAGTGAGGGGCCAGGCTTATGGTCCGGGGAGCTGTTTTTT. This sequence encodes CASSEGPGLWSGELFF.

This clone was seen many times. The chain links TRBV10-1 to TRBJ1-2; 7 nucleotides align to TRBD1. V was clipped by 1 base and J by 7 bases; unmatched bases: 3. The CDR3 loop spans 13 amino acids. Germline CDR1 reads WNHNN; CDR2 reads SYGVQD (reference sequence). Here the CDR3 DNA reads TGCGCCAGCAGTGAGTGGACAGGTTCTGGCTACACCTTC. This codes for CASSEWTGSGYTF.

This clone was detected only once. The chain joins TRBV5-1 to TRBJ1-4; D is uncertain. V lost 4 bases to trimming and J lost 0 bases, with 7 bases between them. CDR3 length: 14 residues. Germline loops: CDR1 SGHRS, CDR2 YFSETQ. The CDR3 loop is CASSISATNEKLFF. CDR3 nucleotide sequence: TGCGCCAGCAGCATTTCTGCAACTAATGAAAAACTGTTTTTT.

The chain employs TRBV7-8 and TRBJ1-2; 7 positions agree with TRBD1. With V trimmed by 1 base and J by 1 base, 6 bases remained unmatched. Germline values: CDR1 SGHVS, CDR2 FQNEAQ. The CDR3 loop spans 16 amino acids. CDR3 DNA: TGTGCCAGCAGCTTAGAGGTTCCAGGGGGTAACTATGGCTACACCTTC. Amino acids: CASSLEVPGGNYGYTF. Combining the CDR3 with reference TRBV7-8 and TRBJ1-2 gives the whole variable domain GAGVSQSPRYKVAKRGQDVALRCDPISGHVSLFWYQQALGQGPEFLTYFQNEAQLDKSGLPSDRFFAERPEGSVSTLKIQRTQQEDSAVYLCASSLEVPGGNYGYTFGSGTRLTVV.

The chain recombines TRBV19 with TRBJ1-2; 11 bases match TRBD1. V lost 3 bases to trimming and J lost 2 bases; unmatched junction nucleotides: 8. The CDR3 contains 17 residues. Germline CDR1 LNHDA, CDR2 SQIVND (reference sequence). The CDR3 nucleotides read TGTGCCAGTAGTATCCCTCGGACAGGGGGCAAAAACTATGGCTACACCTTC. It translates to CASSIPRTGGKNYGYTF.